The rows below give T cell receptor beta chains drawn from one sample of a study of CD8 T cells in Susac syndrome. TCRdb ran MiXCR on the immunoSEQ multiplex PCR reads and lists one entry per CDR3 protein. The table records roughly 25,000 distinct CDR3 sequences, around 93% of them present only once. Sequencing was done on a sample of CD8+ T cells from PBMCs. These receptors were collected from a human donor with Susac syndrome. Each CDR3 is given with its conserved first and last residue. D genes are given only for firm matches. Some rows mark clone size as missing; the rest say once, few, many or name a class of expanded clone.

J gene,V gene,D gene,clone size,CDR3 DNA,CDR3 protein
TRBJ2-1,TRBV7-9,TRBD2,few,TGTGCCAGCAGCTCTAGCGGGGGGGCCGACAATGAGCAGTTCTTC,CASSSSGGADNEQFF
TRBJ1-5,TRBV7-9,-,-,TGTGCCAGCAGCTTAGGGAATCAGCCCCAGCATTTT,CASSLGNQPQHF
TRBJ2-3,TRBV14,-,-,TGTGCCAGCAGCCAAGAGGGTCCAGTAACCACAGATACGCAGTATTTT,CASSQEGPVTTDTQYF
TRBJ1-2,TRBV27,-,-,TGTGCCAGCAGTCCGGACACGTACGGCTATGGCTACACCTTC,CASSPDTYGYGYTF
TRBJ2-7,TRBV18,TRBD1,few,TGTGCCAGCTCACCGGCACAGGGGATCTACGAGCAGTACTTC,CASSPAQGIYEQYF
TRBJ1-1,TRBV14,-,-,TGTGCCAGCAGCCAAACGCTCATGGTTTCAAAACGGATGAACACTGAAGCTTTCTTT,CASSQTLMVSKRMNTEAFF
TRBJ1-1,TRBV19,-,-,TGTGCCAGTAGTCCGGGGCTTAACACTGAAGCTTTCTTT,CASSPGLNTEAFF
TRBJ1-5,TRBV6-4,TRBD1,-,TGTGCCAGCAGTGCGACAGGGGAGGATCAGCCCCAGCATTTT,CASSATGEDQPQHF
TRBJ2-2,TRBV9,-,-,TGTGCCAGCAGCGTAGTCAGAGACAGGCCGAACACCGGGGAGCTGTTTTTT,CASSVVRDRPNTGELFF
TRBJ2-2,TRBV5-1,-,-,TGCGCCAGCAGCTCCCGGGACCCCCAGGGAACCGGGGAGCTGTTTTTT,CASSSRDPQGTGELFF
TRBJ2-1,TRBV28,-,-,TGTGCCAGCACCTCCATTCGCAGGGTTTCGGGCTTAAATGAGCAGTTCTTC,CASTSIRRVSGLNEQFF
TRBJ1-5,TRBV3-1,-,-,TGTGCCAGCAGCCAAGATGGTAGGGGTGATCAGCCCCAGCATTTT,CASSQDGRGDQPQHF
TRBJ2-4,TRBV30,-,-,TGTGCCTGGTGGGCGGCGACGAACATTCAGTACTTC,CAWWAATNIQYF
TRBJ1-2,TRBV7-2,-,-,TGTGCCAGCAGCTTAGTGGCAGGCCAGGGCGGCTACACCTTC,CASSLVAGQGGYTF
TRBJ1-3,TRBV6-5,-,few,TGTGCCAGCAGTTCTTTTACACGGAGTGGAAACACCATATATTTT,CASSSFTRSGNTIYF
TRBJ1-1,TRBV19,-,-,TGTGCCAGTAGTAGACCTACAGGGATGTGGAACACTGAAGCTTTCTTT,CASSRPTGMWNTEAFF
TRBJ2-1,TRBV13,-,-,TGTGCCAGCAGCTTTGGCTCCCTCATTGAGCAGTTCTTC,CASSFGSLIEQFF